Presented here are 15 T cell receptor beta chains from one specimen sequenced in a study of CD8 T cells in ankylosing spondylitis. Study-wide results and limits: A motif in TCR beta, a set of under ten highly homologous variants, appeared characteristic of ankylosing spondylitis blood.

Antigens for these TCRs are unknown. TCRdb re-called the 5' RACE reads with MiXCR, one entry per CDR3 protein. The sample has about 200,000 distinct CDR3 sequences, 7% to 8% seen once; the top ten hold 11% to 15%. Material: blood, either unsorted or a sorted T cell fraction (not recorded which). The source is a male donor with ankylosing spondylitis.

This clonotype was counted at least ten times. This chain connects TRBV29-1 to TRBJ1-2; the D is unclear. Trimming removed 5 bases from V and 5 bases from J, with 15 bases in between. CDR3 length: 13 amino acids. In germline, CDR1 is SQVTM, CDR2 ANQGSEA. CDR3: CSVTGRTRYGYTF. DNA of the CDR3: TGCAGCGTTACGGGCAGAACGAGATATGGCTACACCTTC. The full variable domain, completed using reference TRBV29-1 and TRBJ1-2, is SAVISQKPSRDICQRGTSLTIQCQVDSQVTMMFWYRQQPGQSLTLIATANQGSEATYESGFVIDKFPISRPNLTFSTLTVSNMSPEDSSIYLCSVTGRTRYGYTFGSGTRLTVV.

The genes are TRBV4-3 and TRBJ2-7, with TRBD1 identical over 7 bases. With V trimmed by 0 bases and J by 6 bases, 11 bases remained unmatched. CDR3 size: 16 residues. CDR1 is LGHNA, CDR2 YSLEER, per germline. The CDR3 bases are TGCGCCAGCAGCCAAGATCACAAGACAGGGTCTTTCGAGCAGTACTTC. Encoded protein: CASSQDHKTGSFEQYF.

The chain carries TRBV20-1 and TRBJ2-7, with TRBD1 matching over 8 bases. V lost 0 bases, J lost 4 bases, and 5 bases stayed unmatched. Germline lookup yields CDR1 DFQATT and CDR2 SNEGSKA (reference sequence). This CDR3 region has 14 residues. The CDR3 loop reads CSARDRGQRYEQYF. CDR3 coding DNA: TGCAGTGCTAGAGACAGGGGGCAAAGGTACGAGCAGTACTTC.

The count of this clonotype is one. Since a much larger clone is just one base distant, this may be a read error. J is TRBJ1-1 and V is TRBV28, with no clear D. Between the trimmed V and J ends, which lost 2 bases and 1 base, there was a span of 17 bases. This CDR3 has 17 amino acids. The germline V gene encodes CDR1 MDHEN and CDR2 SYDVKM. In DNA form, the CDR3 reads TGTGCCAGCAGTTTAGATAGCGCAGGCCTATCGAACACTGAAGCTTTCTTT. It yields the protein CASSLDSAGLSNTEAFF.

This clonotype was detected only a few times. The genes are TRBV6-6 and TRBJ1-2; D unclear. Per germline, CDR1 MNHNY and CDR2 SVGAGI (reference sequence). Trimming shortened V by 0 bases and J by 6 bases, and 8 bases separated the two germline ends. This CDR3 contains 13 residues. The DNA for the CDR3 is TGTGCCAGCAGTTACTCGCTGGTAGATGGCTACACCTTC. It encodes CASSYSLVDGYTF.

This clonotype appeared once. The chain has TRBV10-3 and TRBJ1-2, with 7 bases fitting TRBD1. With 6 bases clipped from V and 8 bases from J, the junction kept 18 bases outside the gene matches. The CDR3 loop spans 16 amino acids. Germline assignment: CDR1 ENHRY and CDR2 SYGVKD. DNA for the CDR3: TGTGCCATCAGCATGACGTTGATGCGACAGGGCGGCGGCTACACCTTC. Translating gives CAISMTLMRQGGGYTF.

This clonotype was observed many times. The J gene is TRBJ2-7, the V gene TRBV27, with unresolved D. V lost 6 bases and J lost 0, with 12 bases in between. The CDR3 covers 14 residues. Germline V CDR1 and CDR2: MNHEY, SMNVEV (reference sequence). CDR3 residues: CASSEDPYSYEQYF. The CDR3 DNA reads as TGTGCCAGCAGCGAGGATCCCTACTCCTACGAGCAGTACTTC.

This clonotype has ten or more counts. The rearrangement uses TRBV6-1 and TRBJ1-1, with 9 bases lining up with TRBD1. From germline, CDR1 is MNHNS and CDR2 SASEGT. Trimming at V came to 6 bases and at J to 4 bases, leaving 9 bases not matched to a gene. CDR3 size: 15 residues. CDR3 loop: CASRLTGGSGTEAFF. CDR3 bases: TGTGCCAGCAGACTAACAGGGGGCTCGGGCACTGAAGCTTTCTTT.

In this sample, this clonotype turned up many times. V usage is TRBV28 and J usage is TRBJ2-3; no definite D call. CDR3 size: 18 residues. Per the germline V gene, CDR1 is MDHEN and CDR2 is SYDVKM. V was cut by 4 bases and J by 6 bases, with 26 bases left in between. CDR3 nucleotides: TGTGCCAGCAGTTCCGTCCTGTTGCTAGAGTCGACGGCGGATACGCAGTATTTT. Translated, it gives CASSSVLLLESTADTQYF.

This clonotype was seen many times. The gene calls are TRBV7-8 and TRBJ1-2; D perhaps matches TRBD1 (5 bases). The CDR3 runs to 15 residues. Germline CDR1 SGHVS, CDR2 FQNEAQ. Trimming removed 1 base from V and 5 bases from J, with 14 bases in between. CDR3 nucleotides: TGTGCCAGCAGCTTAGTGGTCAGGGAGGTGTATGGCTACACCTTC. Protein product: CASSLVVREVYGYTF.

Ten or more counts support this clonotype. CDR3 DNA: TGTGCCAGCAGTCCAACAGGGGTAAGCGAGCAGTACTTC. Protein sequence: CASSPTGVSEQYF. The chain joins TRBV3-1 to TRBJ2-7, with 7 bases identical to TRBD1. The CDR3 is made up of 13 amino acids. Trimming at V came to 6 bases and at J to 6 bases, leaving 8 bases not matched to a gene. Germline loops: CDR1 LGHDT, CDR2 YNNKEL (reference sequence).

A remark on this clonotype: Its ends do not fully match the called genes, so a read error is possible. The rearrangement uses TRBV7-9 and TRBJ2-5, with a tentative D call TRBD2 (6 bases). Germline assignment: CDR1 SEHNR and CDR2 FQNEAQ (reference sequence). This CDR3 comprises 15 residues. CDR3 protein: CASSSSGGVQETQYF. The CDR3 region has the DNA TGTGCCAGCAGCTCCTCCGGGGGAGTACAAGAGACCCAATACTTC.

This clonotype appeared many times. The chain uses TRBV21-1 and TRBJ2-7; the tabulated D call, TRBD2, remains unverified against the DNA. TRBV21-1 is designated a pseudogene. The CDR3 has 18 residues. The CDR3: CASSKAPTGADISYEQYF. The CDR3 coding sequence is TGTGCCAGCAGCAAGGCCCCAACGGGAGCGGATATTTCCTACGAGCAGTACTTC.

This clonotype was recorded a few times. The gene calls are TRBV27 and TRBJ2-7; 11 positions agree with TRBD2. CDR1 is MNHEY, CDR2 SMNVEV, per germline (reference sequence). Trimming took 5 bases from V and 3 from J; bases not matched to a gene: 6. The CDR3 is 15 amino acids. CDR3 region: CASSPLAGVFYEQYF. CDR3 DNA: TGTGCCAGCAGTCCACTAGCGGGGGTATTCTACGAGCAGTACTTC.

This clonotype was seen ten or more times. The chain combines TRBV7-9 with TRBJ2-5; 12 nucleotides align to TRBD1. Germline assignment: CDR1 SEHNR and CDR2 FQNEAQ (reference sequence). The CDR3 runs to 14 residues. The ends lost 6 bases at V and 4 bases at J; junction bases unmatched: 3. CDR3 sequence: CASRGTGGVETQYF. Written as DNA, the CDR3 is TGTGCCAGCAGGGGGACAGGGGGCGTAGAGACCCAGTACTTC.